This TCR beta chain emerged from a study of regulatory T cells in long-lasting Graves disease. Time point noted: newly diagnosed GD, antithyroid drugs for less than 3 months. PBMC-derived RNA was used for the TCR library. Arm-PCR of CDR3 regions and iRepertoire HTBI primers were used to build TCR beta libraries. MiXCR was run by TCRdb on the multiplex PCR reads, yielding one entry per CDR3 protein. The sample has 500,000 or so distinct CDR3 sequences, 15% to 20% seen once. V gave up 3 bases and J gave up 5 bases, with 14 bases separating them. CDR1 and CDR2 (germline): MDHEN, SYDVKM. This CDR3 contains 15 residues. The table lists this clonotype with a few counts. What it recognizes is unknown. Study-level findings and limits: When disease was persistent, TRBV28, TRBJ1-2 and TRBJ2-5 were the favored segments.

The sample was also reused in another study, on T cells in Graves' hyperthyroidism and ophthalmopathy. From that paper: First-round RT-PCR with HTBI primers amplified the TCR CDR3 region.

The chain uses TRBV28 and TRBJ2-4; D may be TRBD1 (5 bases). The clonotype was recovered from a man aged 35 to 55 with Graves disease. The source material was peripheral blood mononuclear cells (PBMCs), sampled at new diagnosis, from a patient treated with antithyroid drugs. CDR3 DNA sequence: TGTGCCAGCAGTTTGACAGCGCGAATTCAAAACATTCAGTACTTC. Amino acid sequence: CASSLTARIQNIQYF. The entire variable domain, with the rest obtained from reference TRBV28 and TRBJ2-4, is as follows: DVKVTQSSRYLVKRTGEKVFLECVQDMDHENMFWYRQDPGLGLRLIYFSYDVKMKEKGDIPEGYSVSREKKERFSLILESASTNQTSMYLCASSLTARIQNIQYFGAGTRLSVL.